What follows are 29 T cell receptor beta chains derived from one specimen sequenced in a study of blood T cell repertoires in COVID-19. TCRdb's table, derived via immunoSEQ multiplex PCR, lists solely in-frame clones and lacks some. Here the sample spans roughly 120,000 clones, 85% to 90% being singletons. Sequenced input: peripheral blood. These receptors were obtained from a woman aged 60-75 years with COVID-19, enrolled during active disease.

DNA of the CDR3: TGTGCCAGCAGCCCGGACAGGGTACACGAGCAGTACTTC. It encodes CASSPDRVHEQYF. The rearrangement links TRBV9 to TRBJ2-7, with 8 bases that match TRBD1. V lost 4 bases and J lost 5; bases outside the gene matches: 5. Germline CDR1 is SGDLS and CDR2 is YYNGEE. This CDR3 contains 13 residues.

The V gene is TRBV5-1, the J gene TRBJ1-5; D might be TRBD1 (5 bases). The CDR3 is 15 amino acids. Per the germline V gene, CDR1 is SGHRS and CDR2 is YFSETQ. Trimming took 1 base from V and 4 from J, leaving 12 bases between them. CDR3 protein: CASSLTAGFNQPQHF. The CDR3 nucleotides read TGCGCCAGCAGCTTGACAGCAGGGTTTAATCAGCCCCAGCATTTT.

This chain joins TRBV2 and TRBJ2-7; 8 bases map to TRBD2. CDR3 size: 16 residues. Germline V CDR1 and CDR2: SNHLY, FYNNEI. V gave up 6 bases and J gave up 3 bases; unmatched junction bases: 13. The DNA of the CDR3 is TGTGCCAGCAGAGAACTAGCGGTCTTATCTGGCTACGAGCAGTACTTC. Encoded protein: CASRELAVLSGYEQYF.

The chain recombines TRBV4-3 with TRBJ2-3, with 10 bases identical to TRBD2. After removal of 6 bases from V and 0 bases from J, the junction contained 6 bases not matched to a gene. CDR1 LGHNA and CDR2 YSLEER come from the germline V gene. This CDR3 region has 16 residues. CDR3 region: CASRRSGGTSTDTQYF. The CDR3 nucleotides read TGCGCCAGCAGACGTAGCGGGGGGACTAGCACAGATACGCAGTATTTT.

The J gene is TRBJ1-2, the V gene TRBV15; no clear D. The CDR3 length is 15 residues. CDR1 is LNHNV, CDR2 YYDKDF, per germline (reference sequence). Trimming pared 3 bases from V and 2 bases from J, leaving 13 bases between. CDR3 amino acids: CATSSPTTGNYGYTF. The CDR3 nucleotides read TGTGCCACCAGCAGTCCTACGACGGGAAACTATGGCTACACCTTC.

V is TRBV10-2 and J is TRBJ2-5; no firm D call. Germline CDR1 WSHSY, CDR2 SAAADI. This CDR3 contains 12 residues. Trimming cost V 0 bases and J 5 bases, with 4 bases left between them. CDR3 protein: CASSESSETQYF. In DNA, the CDR3 is TGCGCCAGCAGTGAGTCCTCCGAGACCCAGTACTTC.

The gene calls are TRBV5-4 and TRBJ2-6, with 7 nucleotides matching TRBD1. J gave up 0 bases and V 4 bases, and 7 bases lay outside the gene matches. The CDR3 spans 17 residues. Germline V gene lookup returns CDR1 SGHNT and CDR2 YYREEE (reference sequence). CDR3 sequence (DNA): TGTGCCAGCAGCCGGGACAGCTTTAGCTCTGGGGCCAACGTCCTGACTTTC. Residues: CASSRDSFSSGANVLTF.

This clone appeared a few times. This chain links TRBV19 with TRBJ1-5; D may be TRBD1 (6 bases). The CDR3 consists of 17 residues. V was pared by 3 bases and J by 2 bases, with 17 bases between. Looked up from germline, CDR1 is LNHDA and CDR2 is SQIVND (reference sequence). CDR3 DNA: TGTGCCAGTAGTATGAACCTACAGGGATCCGGCAATCAGCCCCAGCATTTT. It encodes CASSMNLQGSGNQPQHF.

V is TRBV23-1 and J is TRBJ1-1; a possible D gene is TRBD1 (5 bases). TRBV23-1 is given ORF status, its function remaining uncertain. V was shortened by 3 bases and J by 1 base, with 15 bases between the two germline ends. This CDR3 contains 16 residues. CDR3 coding DNA: TGCGCCAGCAGTCACCCCAGGGCAGGCAAGAACACTGAAGCTTTCTTT. This translates into CASSHPRAGKNTEAFF.

The chain joins TRBV7-9 to TRBJ2-2; 7 bases are shared with TRBD1. This CDR3 contains 16 residues. The germline gives CDR1 SEHNR, CDR2 FQNEAQ (reference sequence). The J segment lost 4 bases and the V segment lost 5 bases, leaving 10 bases of the junction unmatched. CDR3 sequence: CASSPPTGLGTGELFF. In nucleotides, the CDR3 is TGTGCCAGCAGCCCCCCGACAGGGCTGGGCACCGGGGAGCTGTTTTTT. Full variable domain (rest looked up from reference TRBV7-9 and TRBJ2-2): DTGVSQNPRHKITKRGQNVTFRCDPISEHNRLYWYRQTLGQGPEFLTYFQNEAQLEKSRLLSDRFSAERPKGSFSTLEIQRTEQGDSAMYLCASSPPTGLGTGELFFGEGSRLTVL.

The genes are TRBV6-1 and TRBJ2-5, with a possible D match to TRBD1 (5 bases). CDR1 MNHNS and CDR2 SASEGT come from the germline V gene. The CDR3 is made up of 17 amino acids. V shed 3 bases and J shed 0 bases, with 17 bases lying between them. CDR3 sequence (DNA): TGTGCCAGCAGTGAGGGCCGACAGCTGAAATACCAAGAGACCCAGTACTTC. Translation gives CASSEGRQLKYQETQYF.

V gene TRBV6-6 combines with J gene TRBJ1-1; 7 bases align to TRBD1. The CDR3 is made up of 13 amino acids. Per germline, CDR1 MNHNY and CDR2 SVGAGI (reference sequence). V shed 6 bases, J shed 3 bases, and the junction held 4 bases outside the gene matches. CDR3 loop: CASRYRGDTEAFF. CDR3 coding DNA: TGTGCCAGCAGGTACAGGGGTGACACTGAAGCTTTCTTT.

This clone was recorded a few times. V and J are TRBV11-3 and TRBJ2-3, with D possibly TRBD2 on 6 matching bases. V was shortened by 0 bases and J by 6 bases, with 7 bases between the two germline ends. Per the germline V gene, CDR1 is SGHNT and CDR2 is YENEEA. The CDR3 runs to 13 residues. CDR3 residues: CASSLDAGDTQYF. The CDR3 DNA sequence: TGTGCCAGCAGCTTAGATGCGGGGGATACGCAGTATTTT.

The chain carries TRBV6-6 and TRBJ2-7; D unclear. From germline, CDR1 is MNHNY and CDR2 SVGAGI (reference sequence). V was cut by 5 bases and J by 0 bases, with 11 bases left in between. This CDR3 region has 14 residues. This CDR3 reads CASSPSTSSYEQYF. The CDR3 DNA follows: TGTGCCAGCAGTCCCTCTACGAGCTCCTACGAGCAGTACTTC.

The chain combines TRBV6-5 with TRBJ1-5, with D maybe TRBD1 (5 bases). V was pared by 7 bases and J by 6 bases, with 16 bases between. Germline V lookup: CDR1 MNHEY, CDR2 SVGAGI. The CDR3 covers 14 residues. CDR3 DNA sequence: TGTGCCAGCACCCCCTCAGGGCTTGGTCAGCCCCAGCATTTT. It codes for CASTPSGLGQPQHF.

This clone was observed a single time. The gene calls are TRBV10-3 and TRBJ1-4; TRBD1 matches at 8 bases. Trimming took 3 bases from V and 4 from J; bases not matched to a gene: 7. The CDR3 length is 16 residues. CDR1 is ENHRY, CDR2 SYGVKD, per germline. CDR3 amino acids: CAISDKLGQDNEKLFF. DNA for the CDR3: TGTGCCATCAGTGACAAACTGGGACAGGATAATGAAAAACTGTTTTTT.

J is TRBJ1-2 and V is TRBV7-9; TRBD1 matches at 7 bases. The V and J ends lost 6 bases and 3 bases, in that order; junction bases with no gene match: 4. The V gene's germline CDR1 is SEHNR and CDR2 FQNEAQ (reference sequence). The CDR3 spans 13 residues. The CDR3 sequence: CASRFGQDYGYTF. CDR3 sequence (DNA): TGTGCCAGCAGATTCGGACAGGACTATGGCTACACCTTC.

This clone was observed a few times. Different DNA sequences within this sample yield the same CDR3. V is TRBV19 and J is TRBJ1-1; possible D gene TRBD1, 5 bases. V lost 3 bases and J 2 bases, leaving 10 bases between the germline ends. Germline V CDR1 and CDR2: LNHDA, SQIVND (reference sequence). The CDR3 is 14 residues long. The CDR3 DNA reads TGTGCCAGTAGTATCGGTCAGGGAAACACTGAAGCTTTCTTT. Residues: CASSIGQGNTEAFF.

The chain joins TRBV5-1 to TRBJ1-4, with D perhaps matching TRBD1 (5 bases). In germline, CDR1 is SGHRS, CDR2 YFSETQ. V lost 3 bases and J lost 8, with 17 bases in between. This CDR3 spans 15 amino acids. CDR3: CASSSRATGAEKLFF. CDR3 DNA sequence: TGCGCCAGCAGCTCCCGGGCGACTGGGGCCGAAAAACTGTTTTTT.

V and J are TRBV5-4 and TRBJ2-3, with 7 bases identical to TRBD2. V lost 2 bases and J lost 2; bases outside the gene matches: 5. In germline, CDR1 is SGHNT, CDR2 YYREEE (reference sequence). This CDR3 is 15 amino acids long. Here the CDR3 reads CASSFTAGPTDTQYF. For the CDR3, the DNA is TGTGCCAGCAGCTTTACAGCGGGGCCCACAGATACGCAGTATTTT. The entire variable domain, with the rest obtained from reference TRBV5-4 and TRBJ2-3, is as follows: ETGVTQSPTHLIKTRGQQVTLRCSSQSGHNTVSWYQQALGQGPQFIFQYYREEENGRGNFPPRFSGLQFPNYSSELNVNALELDDSALYLCASSFTAGPTDTQYFGPGTRLTVL.

The CDR3, as DNA: TGCGCCAGCAGCTTGGGCAGGGCGGCAGGGGGGTTGAACACTGAAGCTTTCTTT. Residues: CASSLGRAAGGLNTEAFF. The V and J genes are TRBV5-1 and TRBJ1-1; 7 bases fit TRBD1. Germline V lookup: CDR1 SGHRS, CDR2 YFSETQ. V trimming: 0 bases; J trimming: 0 bases; junction bases outside the gene matches: 11. The CDR3 spans 18 residues.

The chain joins TRBV4-3 to TRBJ2-7; weak D call: TRBD2 (6 bases). In germline, CDR1 is LGHNA, CDR2 YSLEER. V was clipped by 0 bases and J by 3 bases, with 9 bases between them. The CDR3 length is 14 residues. In nucleotides, the CDR3 is TGCGCCAGCAGCCAAGAAAAGGGACTCTACGAGCAGTACTTC. It specifies CASSQEKGLYEQYF.

This clone was picked up a small number of times. V gene TRBV12-3 or TRBV12-4 combines with J gene TRBJ1-2; TRBD1 is a possible D gene (5 bases). The length of the CDR3 is 12 residues. The V end was cut by 2 bases, the J end by 7 bases, with 8 bases between. This CDR3 is CASSLTGSGYTF. CDR3 bases: TGTGCCAGCAGTTTAACAGGCTCTGGCTACACCTTC.

This clone was seen more than once but under ten times. V usage is TRBV5-5 and J usage is TRBJ1-5; TRBD1 aligns across 9 bases. The CDR3 sequence is 15 residues long. Germline values: CDR1 SGHKS, CDR2 YYEKEE (reference sequence). Trimming cost V 4 bases and J 5 bases; bases outside gene matches: 7. CDR3 region: CASSEGTGLYQPQHF. CDR3 nucleotide sequence: TGTGCCAGCAGCGAAGGGACAGGGCTTTATCAGCCCCAGCATTTT. Supplemented by reference TRBV5-5 and TRBJ1-5, the full variable domain reads DAGVTQSPTHLIKTRGQQVTLRCSPISGHKSVSWYQQVLGQGPQFIFQYYEKEERGRGNFPDRFSARQFPNYSSELNVNALLLGDSALYLCASSEGTGLYQPQHFGDGTRLSIL.

V is TRBV4-1 and J is TRBJ1-6; tentatively, D is TRBD1 (6 bases). Germline CDR1 and CDR2: MGHRA and YSYEKL. The V end was cut by 2 bases, the J end by 0 bases, with 11 bases between. The CDR3 extends over 17 amino acids. CDR3 sequence (DNA): TGCGCCAGCAGCCAACAGACAGGACTCTCCTATAATTCACCCCTCCACTTT. Translation: CASSQQTGLSYNSPLHF.

The V and J genes are TRBV29-1 and TRBJ2-5; 7 positions agree with TRBD2. In germline, CDR1 is SQVTM, CDR2 ANQGSEA. With 6 bases clipped from V and 0 bases from J, the junction kept 10 bases outside the gene matches. This CDR3 is built from 15 residues. This chain's CDR3 is CSVARLAEHQETQYF. The CDR3 nucleotides are TGCAGCGTGGCTAGGCTAGCGGAGCACCAAGAGACCCAGTACTTC.

V is TRBV3-1 (or the pseudogene TRBV3-2) and J is TRBJ2-7, with 10 bases matching TRBD2. The V and J ends lost 1 base and 2 bases, in that order; junction bases with no gene match: 5. The CDR3 runs to 16 residues. Germline CDR1 reads LGHDT; CDR2 reads YNNKEL (reference sequence). The CDR3 DNA reads TGTGCCAGCAGCCAAGGTAGCGGGGGGACCACCTACGAGCAGTACTTC. Amino acid sequence: CASSQGSGGTTYEQYF.

The chain carries TRBV9 and TRBJ1-3, with D perhaps TRBD1 (6 bases). Trimming removed 0 bases from V and 2 bases from J, with 12 bases in between. In germline, CDR1 is SGDLS, CDR2 YYNGEE. The CDR3 extends over 16 amino acids. CDR3 DNA sequence: TGTGCCAGCAGCGTAGAGTTCCCAGGGGCTGGAAACACCATATATTTT. Translating it yields CASSVEFPGAGNTIYF.

This clone has a count of ten or more. The same CDR3 arises from other DNA sequences in this sample as well. The chain couples TRBV4-2 to TRBJ2-7; 7 nucleotides line up with TRBD2. The CDR3 runs to 13 residues. The germline CDR1 and CDR2 sequences are LGHNA and YNFKEQ. J was trimmed by 2 bases and V by 4 bases; bases with no gene match: 2. CDR3 protein: CASSRGGAYEQYF. CDR3 DNA sequence: TGTGCCAGCAGCCGCGGGGGTGCCTACGAGCAGTACTTC.